The clone carrying this T cell receptor beta chain showed up just once. The record originates from a study of blood T cell repertoires in COVID-19. About the study: Researchers got acute and convalescent COVID-19 samples from the United States, Italy and Spain. Sources were T cells, B-cell-depleted T cells, or PBMCs; the material itself was cDNA or gDNA.

The CDR3 totals 11 residues. Trimming pared 6 bases from V and 5 bases from J, leaving 10 bases between. CDR1 DFQATT and CDR2 SNEGSKA come from the germline V gene (reference sequence). In the original workflow: By means of reference gene primer amplification, nucleated cell counts were estimated. Method: immunoSEQ multiplex PCR; TCRdb's copy keeps in-frame clones and lacks some. V, J and clone size derive from that table, while D and trimming were established from the DNA sequence. The repertoire holds some 150,000 clones, 75% to 90% seen once, with around 5% in the top ten. This TCR came from a human donor in a cohort sampled during active COVID-19. The V and J genes are TRBV20-1 and TRBJ1-1; D is unresolved. The specimen was peripheral blood. The CDR3 nucleotides read TGCAGTGCCGGAGCCAGTACTGAAGCTTTCTTT. This encodes CSAGASTEAFF.